This T cell receptor (beta chain) was recorded in a study of shared clonotypes between healthy human individuals. Study results and caveats: A reduction in generation probabilities was seen for non-shared clonotypes relative to those shared by all four donors.

All of the donors resided in Nashville, Tennessee, and each was a Caucasian adult. The ends were cut back, 4 bases at V and 2 bases at J, with 14 bases in the middle. CDR1 is MNHEY, CDR2 SMNVEV, per germline (reference sequence). This CDR3 spans 15 amino acids. Concerning this clone itself: Its specificity is not known.

Researchers divided each subset's genomic DNA evenly across several immunoSEQ plates. Original methodology: ImmunoSEQ sequences covered only the junction and lacked quality scores; filtering therefore differed. Some clones are missing from TCRdb's copy, which holds only in-frame ones; the method was immunoSEQ multiplex PCR. Clone size and V and J calls were adopted from that table, with D and trimming inferred from the DNA. The sample includes approximately 2.5 million clones, approximately 93% seen only once; the top ten take 0.35% to 0.45%. This rearrangement joins TRBV27 to TRBJ2-5; the D gene could be TRBD1 or TRBD2 (6 bases each). This clonotype was sampled from a man between 18 and 35 years old in good health. Some clones in this sample may be carry-over from other donors' samples. Sample: naive CD4+ T cells from PBMCs. The subset is: CD45RA+ positively selected. DNA for the CDR3: TGTGCCAGCAGTTGGAGGGGGTACCCTCAAGAGACCCAGTACTTC. Translated: CASSWRGYPQETQYF.